This is a list of T cell receptor beta chains from one sample in a study of blood T cells in healthy people across ages. A single record per CDR3 protein comes from TCRdb applying MiXCR to the 5' RACE reads. The sample has about 510,000 distinct CDR3 sequences, roughly a quarter seen once. These records were also assigned to another study, of T cells of mothers and their children.

Sequencing was done on a sample of blood. The receptors shown here come from a boy aged 2 to 10 in good health. Each CDR3 is given with its conserved first and last residue. The D gene is left open where the match is weak. Size tells how often a clone was seen (once, few, many) or the class of an expanded clone, and some rows leave it out.

j_call v_call clone_size d_call cdr3_nt cdr3_aa
TRBJ2-2 TRBV12-3/TRBV12-4 few TRBD2 TGTGCCAGCAGGAATACTAGCGGGAGGGCCGGGGAGCTGTTTTTT CASRNTSGRAGELFF
TRBJ2-5 TRBV10-3 . . TGTGCCATCAGTGTACAGAAAGAGACCCAGTACTTC CAISVQKETQYF
TRBJ2-7 TRBV20-1 few . TGCAGTGCTAGCGGCATCTCTGAACTCAACTACGAGCAGTACTTC CSASGISELNYEQYF
TRBJ2-1 TRBV7-2 few . TGTGCCAGCAGCTACAACAGCCTTCAAGCTGGGTACTTC CASSYNSLQAGYF
TRBJ2-5 TRBV15 . TRBD1 TGTGCCACCGGCAGAGATCCATCCCCTGGACAGGGGGCGACCCAGTACTTC CATGRDPSPGQGATQYF
TRBJ2-5 TRBV20-1 . TRBD2 TGCAGTGCTAGGGGACTAGCGGGAGTCTGGGAGCAGTACTTC CSARGLAGVWEQYF
TRBJ1-2 TRBV7-6 few TRBD1 TGTGCCAGCAGCCCGGGGACAGGGGGCTCCAACTATGGCTACACCTTC CASSPGTGGSNYGYTF
TRBJ2-5 TRBV12-3/TRBV12-4 . . TGTGCCAGCAGTGGGGGTGGGGAAGCATCGGAGACCCAGTACTTC CASSGGGEASETQYF
TRBJ2-5 TRBV5-1 few . TGCGCCAGCAGCTTGGCCACAGCACTAGAGACCCAGTACTTC CASSLATALETQYF
TRBJ1-2 TRBV29-1 once TRBD1 TGCAGCGCCTCTACACAGGGGACTAACTATGGCTACACCTTC CSASTQGTNYGYTF
TRBJ2-3 TRBV20-1 . TRBD2 TGCAGTGCTAGAGATGACCGAGGGGTAGCGGGGGGGCCCACAGATACGCAGTATTTT CSARDDRGVAGGPTDTQYF
TRBJ2-3 TRBV18 . TRBD2 TGTGCCAGCACGCACAGGAATAGCGGGAGGGCCACAGATACGCAGTATTTT CASTHRNSGRATDTQYF
TRBJ2-3 TRBV9 few . TGTGCCAGCAGCGTACTCGGGGCAGATACGCAGTATTTT CASSVLGADTQYF
TRBJ1-4 TRBV7-9 . TRBD1 TGTGCCAGCAGCGGAGGACAGGGTACAGAACTGTTTTTT CASSGGQGTELFF
TRBJ1-2 TRBV3-1 . . TGTGCCAGCAGCCAGGAACGGTATGGCTACACCTTC CASSQERYGYTF
TRBJ2-1 TRBV20-1 few . TGCAGTGCTAGCGCTAATAAGGGCCATGAGCAGTTCTTC CSASANKGHEQFF
TRBJ1-4 TRBV12-3/TRBV12-4 . . TGTACCAGCAAACCGACAGACGGCAATGAAAAACTGTTTTTT CTSKPTDGNEKLFF
TRBJ2-7 TRBV7-2 . . TGTGCCAGCAGCTTAGGGTCATACTACGAGCAGTACTTC CASSLGSYYEQYF
TRBJ1-5 TRBV2 . TRBD1 TGTGCCAGCAGAGTACAGGGGGCGAGCAATCAGCCCCAGCATTTT CASRVQGASNQPQHF
TRBJ2-5 TRBV7-9 few . TGTGCCAGCAGCACAACGGGGATCCAAGAGACCCAGTACTTC CASSTTGIQETQYF
TRBJ2-1 TRBV27 . . TGTGCCAGCAGTTTATCGCGGACTCGATCCAATGAGCAGTTCTTC CASSLSRTRSNEQFF
TRBJ2-7 TRBV10-3 . . TGTGCCATCAGTGAGTCGGGGCGCGAGCAGTACTTC CAISESGREQYF
TRBJ2-1 TRBV4-3 . TRBD2 TGCGCCAGCAGCCAACAGACTAGCCCCGATGAGCAGTTCTTC CASSQQTSPDEQFF
TRBJ2-7 TRBV7-2 . . TGTGCCAGCAGCTTAACTAGCATCGAGCAGTACTTC CASSLTSIEQYF
TRBJ2-5 TRBV7-2 . TRBD2 TGTGCCAGCATCCCGGGACTAGCGGGACAAGAGGCCCAGTACTTC CASIPGLAGQEAQYF
TRBJ2-1 TRBV12-3/TRBV12-4 few TRBD2 TGTGCCAGCAGTTATAGCGGGAGATCCCATGAGCAGTTCTTC CASSYSGRSHEQFF
TRBJ2-1 TRBV7-9 few . TGTGCCAGCAGCTTAAGTGGGACCTCGAAATACAATGAGCAGTTCTTC CASSLSGTSKYNEQFF
TRBJ1-2 TRBV12-3/TRBV12-4 few TRBD1 TGTGCCAGCAGTGAACAGGGGAGGGGTGGCCACACCTTC CASSEQGRGGHTF
TRBJ2-1 TRBV5-5 few . TGTGCCAGCAGCTCTCCGGGACACAGCTCCTACAATGAGCAGTTCTTC CASSSPGHSSYNEQFF
TRBJ2-3 TRBV5-1 . TRBD2 TGCGCCAGCAGCTTGGGACTAGCGGAGGGGGTGGATACGCAGTATTTT CASSLGLAEGVDTQYF
TRBJ2-1 TRBV29-1 . TRBD2 TGCAGCGTTGAAGCAACAGACGTCCAAGCGGGAGGACCGAATGAGCAGTTCTTC CSVEATDVQAGGPNEQFF
TRBJ2-7 TRBV5-1 . TRBD2 TGCGCCAGCAGCCTGACTAGCGGGAGGCTCACGGTACGCGAGCAGTACTTC CASSLTSGRLTVREQYF
TRBJ2-7 TRBV3-1 few . TGTGCCAGCAGCCAGACCATCAAAGGAGGGTACGAGCAGTACTTC CASSQTIKGGYEQYF
TRBJ1-1 TRBV7-9 few . TGTGCCAGCAGCTTCCCCCTTAGAACAGGGTATAACACTGAAGCTTTCTTT CASSFPLRTGYNTEAFF
TRBJ2-1 TRBV27 . TRBD1 TGTGCCAGCAGTTCTCTCACAACTCGACAGGGTCCCTACAATGAGCAGTTCTTC CASSSLTTRQGPYNEQFF
TRBJ2-7 TRBV5-1 few . TGCGCCAGCAGCTCCGACTCGCCCTACGAGCAGTACTTC CASSSDSPYEQYF
TRBJ1-1 TRBV6-5 few . TGTGCCAGCAGTAACAGGGCGGGGGCTGAAGCTTTCTTT CASSNRAGAEAFF